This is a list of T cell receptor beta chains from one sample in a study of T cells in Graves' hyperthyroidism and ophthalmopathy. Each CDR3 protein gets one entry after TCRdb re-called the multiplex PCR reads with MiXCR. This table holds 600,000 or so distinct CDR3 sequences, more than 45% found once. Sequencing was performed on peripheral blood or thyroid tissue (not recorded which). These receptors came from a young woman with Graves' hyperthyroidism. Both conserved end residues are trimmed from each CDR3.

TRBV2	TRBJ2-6	ASSEATSGRAQGANVLT
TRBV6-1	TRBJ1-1	ASYRGFKPMNTEAF
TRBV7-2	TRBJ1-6	ASSLAVGNSPLH
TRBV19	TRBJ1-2	ASSDRGLGGYT
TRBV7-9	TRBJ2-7	ASSPGTSVREQY
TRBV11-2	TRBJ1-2	ASSLWGTLYGYT
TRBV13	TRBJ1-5	ASSLGGEKPQH
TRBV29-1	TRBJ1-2	SLLDRGHYYGYT
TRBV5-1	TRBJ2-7	ASSPGLAEPYEQY
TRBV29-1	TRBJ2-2	SVVGVGSGELF
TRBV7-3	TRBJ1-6	ASSDQGGSPLH
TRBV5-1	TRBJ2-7	ASSLSEISYEQY
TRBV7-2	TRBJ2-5	ASSLGPPGWGETQY
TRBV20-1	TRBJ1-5	SARVEGPNQPQH
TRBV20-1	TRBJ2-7	SARGSGRPSYEQY
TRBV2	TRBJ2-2	ASSLGLGVNTGELV
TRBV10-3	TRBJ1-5	AIMGVNNQPQH
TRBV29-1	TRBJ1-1	SARESTEAF
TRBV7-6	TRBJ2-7	ASSYRDREYERY
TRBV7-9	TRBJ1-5	ASSLGVGQPQH
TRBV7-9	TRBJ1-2	ASSLDQRVNYGYT
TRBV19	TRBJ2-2	ASSMPHQTGELF
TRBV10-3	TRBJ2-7	AISERGRDYYEQY
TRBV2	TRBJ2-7	ASSSEAGGPVHYEQY
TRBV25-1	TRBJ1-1	ASSVNRGPNTEAF
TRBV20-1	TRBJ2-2	SAPDENTGELF
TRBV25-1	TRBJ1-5	ASSAMRNQPQH
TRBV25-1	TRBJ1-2	ASTFRANYGHT
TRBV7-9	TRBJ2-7	ASSSRWGNYEQY
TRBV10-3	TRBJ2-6	AISEGGGIGANVLT
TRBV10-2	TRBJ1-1	ASSEWYRGGMNTEAF
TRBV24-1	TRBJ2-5	ATSDPWTGRETQY
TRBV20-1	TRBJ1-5	SASVRYSNQPQH
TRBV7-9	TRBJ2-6	ASSLDGSFGANVLT
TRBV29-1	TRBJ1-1	SVPDRENTEAF
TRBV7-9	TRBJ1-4	ASSLRLATNEKLF